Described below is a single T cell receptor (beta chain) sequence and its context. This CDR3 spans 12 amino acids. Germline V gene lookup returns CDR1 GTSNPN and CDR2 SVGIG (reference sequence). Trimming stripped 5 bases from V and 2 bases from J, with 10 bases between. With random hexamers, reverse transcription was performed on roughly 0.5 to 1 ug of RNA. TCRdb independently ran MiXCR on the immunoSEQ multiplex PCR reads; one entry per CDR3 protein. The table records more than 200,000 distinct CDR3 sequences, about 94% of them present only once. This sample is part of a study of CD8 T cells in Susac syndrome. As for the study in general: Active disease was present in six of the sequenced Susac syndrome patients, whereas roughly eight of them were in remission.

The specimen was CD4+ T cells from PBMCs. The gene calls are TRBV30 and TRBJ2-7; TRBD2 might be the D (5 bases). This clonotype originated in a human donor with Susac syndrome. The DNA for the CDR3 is TGTGCCTGGGACCTCGGGGCCTACGAGCAGTACTTC. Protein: CAWDLGAYEQYF.